The 27 T cell receptor beta chains presented below share a single source sample, sequenced in a study of T cells after yellow fever vaccination. MiXCR, applied by TCRdb to the 5' RACE reads, yields one record per CDR3 protein. The table lists a few hundred thousand distinct CDR3 sequences, roughly an eighth of them singletons. Here the sequenced sample was CD4+ T cells sorted from PBMCs, taken 15 days after the yellow fever booster vaccination. Receptors originate from a man between 18 and 35 years old who received the YFV17D yellow fever vaccine.

This chain connects TRBV25-1 to TRBJ2-5; 8 bases line up with TRBD2. Germline CDR1 reads MGHDK; CDR2 reads SYGVNS. V was clipped by 6 bases and J by 7 bases; unmatched bases: 13. CDR3 length: 15 residues. The CDR3 loop reads CASRERAGTRATQYF. The CDR3 DNA reads as TGTGCCAGCAGGGAAAGGGCCGGGACTAGGGCGACCCAGTACTTC. Complete variable domain (other parts from reference TRBV25-1 and TRBJ2-5): EADIYQTPRYLVIGTGKKITLECSQTMGHDKMYWYQQDPGMELHLIHYSYGVNSTEKGDLSSESTVSRIRTEHFPLTLESARPSHTSQYLCASRERAGTRATQYFGPGTRLLVL.

The V call is TRBV27, the J call TRBJ2-5; D uncertain. Trimming shortened V by 6 bases and J by 7 bases, and 9 bases separated the two germline ends. The CDR3 sequence is 11 residues long. Germline CDR1 and CDR2: MNHEY and SMNVEV (reference sequence). Here the CDR3 reads CASSLYGTQYF. The DNA for the CDR3 is TGTGCCAGCAGCCTCTACGGGACCCAGTACTTC.

This clonotype was counted a few times. The gene calls are TRBV3-1 and TRBJ1-1, with D possibly matching TRBD1 (6 bases). This CDR3 comprises 14 residues. Trimming took 4 bases from V and 7 from J, leaving 16 bases between them. Germline V lookup: CDR1 LGHDT, CDR2 YNNKEL (reference sequence). The CDR3 region is CASSLSGGGGEAFF. DNA of the CDR3: TGTGCCAGCAGCCTCTCCGGGGGCGGGGGTGAAGCTTTCTTT.

This chain links TRBV30 with TRBJ2-3, with 7 nucleotides matching TRBD1. The CDR3 has 14 amino acids. Germline-derived CDR1 and CDR2 are GTSNPN and SVGIG (reference sequence). V was clipped by 5 bases and J by 0 bases; unmatched bases: 5. CDR3 nucleotides: TGTGCCTGGGGGACAGAGTCTAGCACAGATACGCAGTATTTT. Amino acids: CAWGTESSTDTQYF.

This clonotype was counted a few times. This chain connects TRBV12-3 or TRBV12-4 to TRBJ1-2; 7 bases match TRBD1. There are 14 residues in the CDR3. V was pared by 3 bases and J by 2 bases, with 3 bases of the junction left unmatched. The CDR3: CASSFAGQNYGYTF. The CDR3 DNA follows: TGTGCCAGCAGTTTCGCGGGACAGAACTATGGCTACACCTTC.

V gene TRBV4-1 combines with J gene TRBJ2-7, with a possible D match to TRBD1 (5 bases). The CDR3 loop spans 15 amino acids. Germline assignment: CDR1 MGHRA and CDR2 YSYEKL. The germline V and J ends were trimmed by 0 bases and 4 bases, with 13 bases remaining between them. CDR3 residues: CASSQEGHLWYEQYF. DNA for the CDR3: TGCGCCAGCAGCCAAGAAGGACACCTCTGGTACGAGCAGTACTTC.

This rearrangement joins TRBV5-1 to TRBJ2-3; TRBD2 is a possible D gene (6 bases). The CDR3 length is 15 residues. Germline loops: CDR1 SGHRS, CDR2 YFSETQ. V was shortened by 0 bases and J by 4 bases, with 12 bases between the two germline ends. The CDR3 DNA sequence: TGCGCCAGCAGCTTGGCCGCGGGGCCGGCAGATACGCAGTATTTT. This encodes CASSLAAGPADTQYF.

This clonotype came up many times. V is TRBV7-3 and J is TRBJ2-6; D possibly corresponds to TRBD1 (5 bases). The germline V gene encodes CDR1 SGHTA and CDR2 FQGTGA. V lost 4 bases and J lost 4, with 8 bases in between. The CDR3 loop spans 14 amino acids. The CDR3 region has the DNA TGTGCCAGCAGCTCAGGGCCCGGGGCCAACGTCCTGACTTTC. It is translated as CASSSGPGANVLTF.

This clonotype appeared a few times. V usage is TRBV5-1 and J usage is TRBJ1-1; TRBD1 might be the D (5 bases). The CDR3 sequence is 14 residues long. Germline V gives CDR1 SGHRS, CDR2 YFSETQ. Trimming stripped 3 bases from V and 0 bases from J, with 9 bases between. The CDR3 is CASSSPGLNTEAFF. In DNA form, the CDR3 reads TGCGCCAGCAGCTCTCCGGGACTGAACACTGAAGCTTTCTTT.

V gene TRBV18 combines with J gene TRBJ1-4; D not certain. CDR1 and CDR2 (germline): KGHSH, LQKENI. The CDR3 covers 11 residues. The V and J ends lost 6 bases and 11 bases respectively, with 10 bases between them. The CDR3, as DNA: TGTGCCAGCTCGCAGGAATGGAAACTGTTTTTT. Translated, it gives CASSQEWKLFF.

This rearrangement joins TRBV12-3 or TRBV12-4 to TRBJ1-6, with D tentatively TRBD1 (5 bases). The CDR3 totals 15 residues. Deletions cut 6 bases from V and 10 bases from J, with 19 bases between. CDR3: CASSPRQGGQSPLHF. The CDR3 region has the DNA TGTGCCAGCAGCCCGAGGCAGGGAGGGCAATCACCCCTCCACTTT.

This clonotype showed up just a few times. The chain uses TRBV5-1 and TRBJ1-3, with TRBD1 as a possible D gene (6 bases). The ends were cut back, 4 bases at V and 2 bases at J, with 13 bases in the middle. This CDR3 spans 15 amino acids. Germline CDR1 and CDR2: SGHRS and YFSETQ. The CDR3 loop is CASSPGATTGNTIYF. In DNA form, the CDR3 reads TGCGCCAGCAGCCCGGGGGCCACCACTGGAAACACCATATATTTT.

The chain carries TRBV7-2 and TRBJ2-3, with TRBD2 matching 7 bases. Germline trimming cut 7 bases from V and 0 bases from J; bases unmatched to any gene: 10. Germline values: CDR1 SGHTA, CDR2 FQGNSA. This CDR3 is 16 amino acids long. CDR3 sequence: CASNSLGTMSTDTQYF. The CDR3 DNA is TGTGCCAGCAACTCCCTCGGGACTATGAGCACAGATACGCAGTATTTT.

The chain employs TRBV10-3 and TRBJ1-6; 7 bases line up with TRBD1. CDR1 and CDR2 (germline): ENHRY, SYGVKD. V gave up 10 bases and J gave up 7 bases; unmatched junction bases: 4. There are 12 residues in the CDR3. DNA for the CDR3: TGTGCCACCGGGACAGCGAATTCACCCCTCCACTTT. It encodes CATGTANSPLHF.

The chain couples TRBV7-2 to TRBJ2-6, with a weak D call TRBD2 (6 bases). Per germline, CDR1 SGHTA and CDR2 FQGNSA. This CDR3 is 16 amino acids long. Trimming shortened V by 1 base and J by 2 bases, and 9 bases separated the two germline ends. The CDR3 protein is CASSLVGEAGANVLTF. Written as DNA, the CDR3 is TGTGCCAGCAGCTTAGTGGGGGAGGCTGGGGCCAACGTCCTGACTTTC.

There are a few counts of this clonotype. V gene TRBV25-1 combines with J gene TRBJ2-2; 9 bases agree with TRBD2. The CDR3 contains 17 residues. CDR1 and CDR2 from the germline V gene are MGHDK and SYGVNS. V lost 1 base to trimming and J lost 5 bases; unmatched junction nucleotides: 8. CDR3 amino acids: CASSELGSGGFTGELFF. DNA for the CDR3: TGTGCCAGCAGTGAATTGGGTAGCGGGGGTTTTACCGGGGAGCTGTTTTTT.

This rearrangement joins TRBV29-1 to TRBJ2-3; 9 bases align to TRBD1. Germline values: CDR1 SQVTM, CDR2 ANQGSEA. The CDR3 runs to 13 residues. Losses at the gene ends were 7 bases for V and 6 bases for J; bases not matched to a gene: 8. CDR3 nucleotide sequence: TGCAGCGGAACCGGGACAGGGCTCGATACGCAGTATTTT. Protein: CSGTGTGLDTQYF.

This clonotype was detected a few times. This sequence joins TRBV12-3 or TRBV12-4 and TRBJ2-3; perhaps TRBD2 as D (5 bases). The CDR3 consists of 14 residues. V lost 1 base, J lost 4 bases, and 9 bases lay in between. The CDR3 here is CASSLGGNADTQYF. The CDR3 DNA reads as TGTGCCAGCAGTTTAGGAGGGAACGCAGATACGCAGTATTTT.

This chain connects TRBV4-3 to TRBJ2-5; D remains ambiguous. The CDR3 consists of 15 residues. Germline-derived CDR1 and CDR2 are LGHNA and YSLEER. The V end was cut by 1 base, the J end by 5 bases, with 14 bases between. The CDR3 spells CASSQVYRGVETQYF. The CDR3 bases are TGCGCCAGCAGCCAAGTTTACAGAGGCGTGGAGACCCAGTACTTC.

This clonotype was counted only a few times. The V call is TRBV5-1, the J call TRBJ2-3; D is undetermined. CDR3 length: 14 residues. The ends were cut back, 7 bases at V and 2 bases at J, with 14 bases in the middle. Germline V lookup: CDR1 SGHRS, CDR2 YFSETQ. CDR3 nucleotide sequence: TGCGCCAGCGGCCCCCAAGCGCTCACAGATACGCAGTATTTT. Its protein is CASGPQALTDTQYF.

This clonotype was seen only a few times. V and J are TRBV5-1 and TRBJ2-1, with TRBD2 identical over 7 bases. Germline V lookup: CDR1 SGHRS, CDR2 YFSETQ. The V segment lost 3 bases and the J segment 5 bases; nucleotides outside the gene matches: 8. The CDR3 is made up of 15 amino acids. This CDR3 is CASSSGLTLHNEQFF. For the CDR3, the DNA is TGCGCCAGCAGCTCGGGACTAACCCTTCACAATGAGCAGTTCTTC.

This clonotype was seen more than once but under ten times. The chain is built from TRBV3-1 and TRBJ2-7, with 11 positions matching TRBD1. Germline CDR1 is LGHDT and CDR2 is YNNKEL (reference sequence). The J segment lost 9 bases and the V segment lost 1 base, leaving 2 bases of the junction unmatched. The CDR3 runs 13 residues. CDR3 nucleotides: TGTGCCAGCAGCCAAGGGACAGGGGGCGCGCAGTACTTC. This sequence encodes CASSQGTGGAQYF.

This clonotype was found a few times. This CDR3 is CASSPPGEAEAFF. The DNA for the CDR3 is TGTGCCAGCAGCCCTCCAGGGGAGGCTGAAGCTTTCTTT. The chain links TRBV7-2 to TRBJ1-1, with a possible D match to TRBD1 (6 bases). Trimming stripped 5 bases from V and 6 bases from J, with 13 bases between. CDR3 size: 13 residues. Germline V gene sequence: CDR1 SGHTA, CDR2 FQGNSA.

This clonotype was counted only a few times. The chain joins TRBV6-1 to TRBJ2-7, with D tentatively TRBD2 (7 bases). Germline V lookup: CDR1 MNHNS, CDR2 SASEGT. This CDR3 region has 13 residues. The V and J ends lost 6 bases and 2 bases respectively, with 11 bases between them. In DNA form, the CDR3 reads TGTGCCAGCAGAGCGGGACAAGCCTACGAGCAGTACGTC. Its translation is CASRAGQAYEQYV.

This clonotype was seen more than once but under ten times. This chain connects TRBV24-1 to TRBJ2-2; D gene uncertain. Germline CDR1 is KGHDR and CDR2 is SFDVKD. The CDR3 is 12 residues long. V lost 12 bases and J lost 0, with 7 bases in between. CDR3 nucleotide sequence: TGTGCCTCAGGTGCGAACACCGGGGAGCTGTTTTTT. Protein sequence: CASGANTGELFF.

This clonotype was picked up a small number of times. The chain combines TRBV9 with TRBJ1-1; D uncertain. Looked up from germline, CDR1 is SGDLS and CDR2 is YYNGEE. The V and J ends lost 3 bases and 0 bases respectively, with 9 bases between them. CDR3 length: 14 residues. The CDR3 region has the DNA TGTGCCAGCAGCGGACCCTCAATGAACACTGAAGCTTTCTTT. Its translation: CASSGPSMNTEAFF.

This clonotype was seen only a few times. The V call is TRBV7-3, the J call TRBJ2-4; D unresolved. CDR1 and CDR2 from the germline V gene are SGHTA and FQGTGA. V lost 5 bases and J 7 bases, leaving 21 bases between the germline ends. This CDR3 is 16 amino acids long. In DNA, the CDR3 is TGTGCCAGCAGCCCGAACCCAGGCTTGGGTAATAACATTCAGTACTTC. Encoded protein: CASSPNPGLGNNIQYF.